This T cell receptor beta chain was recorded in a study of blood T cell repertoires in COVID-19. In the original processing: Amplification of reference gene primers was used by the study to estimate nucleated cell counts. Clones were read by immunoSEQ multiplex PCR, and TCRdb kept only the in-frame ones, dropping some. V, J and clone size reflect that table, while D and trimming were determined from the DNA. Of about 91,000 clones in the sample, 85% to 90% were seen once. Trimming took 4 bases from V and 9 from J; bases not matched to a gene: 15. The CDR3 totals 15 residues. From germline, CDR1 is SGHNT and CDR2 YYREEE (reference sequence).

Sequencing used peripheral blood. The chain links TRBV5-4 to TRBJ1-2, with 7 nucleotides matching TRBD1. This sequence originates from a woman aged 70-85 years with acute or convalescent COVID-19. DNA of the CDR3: TGTGCCAGCAGCCACGCAGGCGAGAGGGGGCTTCGCTACACCTTC. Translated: CASSHAGERGLRYTF.